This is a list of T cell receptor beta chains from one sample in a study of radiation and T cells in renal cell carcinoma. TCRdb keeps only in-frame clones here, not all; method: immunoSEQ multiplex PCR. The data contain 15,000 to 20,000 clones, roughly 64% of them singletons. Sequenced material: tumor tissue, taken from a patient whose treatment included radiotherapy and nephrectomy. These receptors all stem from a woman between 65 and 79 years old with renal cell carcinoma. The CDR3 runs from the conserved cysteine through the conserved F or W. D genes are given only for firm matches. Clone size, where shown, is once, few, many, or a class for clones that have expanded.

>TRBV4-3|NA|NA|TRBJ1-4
CASKRDATNEKLFF
TGCGCCAGCAAGAGGGACGCAACTAATGAAAAACTGTTTTTT
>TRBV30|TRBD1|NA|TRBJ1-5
CAWSTGEDQPQHF
TGTGCCTGGAGTACAGGGGAGGATCAGCCCCAGCATTTT
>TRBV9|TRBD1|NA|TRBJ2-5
CASSVRQGKRAQYF
TGTGCCAGCAGCGTCCGACAGGGGAAGAGGGCCCAGTACTTC
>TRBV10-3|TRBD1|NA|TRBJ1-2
CAISEQGDYGYTF
TGTGCCATCAGTGAGCAGGGGGACTATGGCTACACCTTC
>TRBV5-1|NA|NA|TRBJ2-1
CASSPGPAGWAEQFF
TGCGCCAGCAGCCCCGGACCCGCAGGGTGGGCTGAGCAGTTCTTC
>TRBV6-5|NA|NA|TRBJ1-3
CATKTDSGNTIYF
TGTGCCACGAAGACAGACTCTGGAAACACCATATATTTT
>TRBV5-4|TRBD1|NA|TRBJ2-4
CASSSGQGATLAKNIQYF
TGTGCCAGCAGCTCAGGACAGGGGGCGACCCTAGCCAAAAACATTCAGTACTTC
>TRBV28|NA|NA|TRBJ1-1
CASSTPGDWTEAFF
TGTGCCAGCAGTACACCAGGGGATTGGACTGAAGCTTTCTTT
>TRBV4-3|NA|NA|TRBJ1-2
CASSQDEGRTYGYTF
TGCGCCAGCAGCCAAGATGAGGGTAGGACCTATGGCTACACCTTC
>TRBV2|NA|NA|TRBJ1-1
CASRGLLNTEAFF
TGTGCCAGCAGGGGTCTTCTGAACACTGAAGCTTTCTTT
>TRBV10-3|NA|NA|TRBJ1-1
CAISGGNDEAFF
TGTGCCATCAGTGGTGGGAATGATGAAGCTTTCTTT
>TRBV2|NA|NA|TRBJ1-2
CASSDFAAPNYGYTF
TGTGCCAGCAGTGACTTCGCAGCTCCTAACTATGGCTACACCTTC
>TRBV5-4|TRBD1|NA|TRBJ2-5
CASSLTRQGETQYF
TGTGCCAGCAGCTTGACAAGACAGGGAGAGACCCAGTACTTC
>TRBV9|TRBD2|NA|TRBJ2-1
CASSVALGAVSGTLNEQFF
TGTGCCAGCAGCGTAGCTCTGGGGGCCGTTAGCGGGACTCTCAATGAGCAGTTCTTC
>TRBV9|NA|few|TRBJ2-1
CASSVVTSYNEQFF
TGTGCCAGCAGCGTTGTCACCTCCTACAATGAGCAGTTCTTC
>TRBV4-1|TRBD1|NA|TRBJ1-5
CASSLDRGPRSNQPQHF
TGCGCCAGCAGCCTAGACAGGGGTCCCCGTAGCAATCAGCCCCAGCATTTT